What follows are 2 T cell receptor beta chains derived from one specimen sequenced in a study of T cell changes during pregnancy in multiple sclerosis. Profiling relied on immunoSEQ multiplex PCR, and the TCRdb table lists in-frame clones only, not all of them. Here the sample spans tens of thousands of clones, 90% to 95% being singletons. The sample consisted of CD8+ T cells from peripheral blood mononuclear cells, taken in the first trimester of pregnancy. These receptors were collected from a female donor with multiple sclerosis, enrolled in a pregnancy study.

The CDR3 DNA follows: TGTGCCAGCTCTCGGGGTTACACTGAAGCTTTCTTT. Protein: CASSRGYTEAFF. V is TRBV11-3 and J is TRBJ1-1; D unresolved. Germline values: CDR1 SGHNT, CDR2 YENEEA. The CDR3 runs to 12 residues. Trimming stripped 8 bases from V and 3 bases from J, with 10 bases between.

The V gene is TRBV7-2, the J gene TRBJ2-7; 7 bases are shared with TRBD2. Germline V CDR1 and CDR2: SGHTA, FQGNSA. This CDR3 contains 15 residues. V lost 2 bases to trimming and J lost 3 bases; unmatched junction nucleotides: 7. The CDR3 DNA is TGTGCCAGCAGCTTATCGGGGGGAACCCTCTACGAGCAGTACTTC. This encodes CASSLSGGTLYEQYF.